This paragraph reports one TCR beta chain. The cohort comprised adults aged roughly 18 to 95 years residing in about two dozen US areas. Allocation to cohorts depended on clinical history reported by the participants. The data originate from a study of blood T cell repertoires in COVID-19. At the level of the study: Donors in the United States, Italy and Spain gave samples during acute or convalescent COVID-19.

This CDR3 has 15 amino acids. V was cut by 7 bases and J by 9 bases, with 19 bases left in between. Germline V gene sequence: CDR1 SNHLY, CDR2 FYNNEI. Assay used: immunoSEQ multiplex PCR; TCRdb lists only in-frame clones, some missing. Of about 380,000 clones in the sample, more than 75% were seen once. The sequencing input was PBMCs or T cells enriched from blood (not recorded which). The chain uses TRBV2 and TRBJ1-6, with D uncertain. The TCR comes from a woman under 30 who had recovered from COVID-19. The CDR3 loop reads CASTGVGAPGSPLHF. CDR3 coding DNA: TGTGCCAGCACCGGGGTGGGCGCACCTGGTTCACCCCTCCACTTT.